This entry is about one TCR beta chain. Method: immunoSEQ multiplex PCR; TCRdb's copy keeps in-frame clones and lacks some. The sample holds roughly 1,600,000 clones, approximately 98.5% seen once. There are 15 residues in the CDR3. CDR1 and CDR2 (germline): SGHNT, YYREEE (reference sequence). Trimming at V came to 0 bases and at J to 2 bases, leaving 4 bases not matched to a gene. The source of the sample is a study of shared clonotypes between healthy human individuals. Every one of the donors was a Caucasian adult that lived in Nashville, Tennessee. Researchers partitioned CD4+ cells into CD45RA+ naive and CD45RA-negative memory subsets.

The sample consisted of naive CD4+ T cells sorted from blood. This sample's subset: CD45RA+ positively selected. The genes are TRBV5-4 and TRBJ1-2, with TRBD1 identical over 7 bases. This receptor was obtained from a man in his thirties or forties in good health. CDR3 region: CASSLAKQGNYGYTF. The CDR3, as DNA: TGTGCCAGCAGCTTGGCAAAACAGGGGAACTATGGCTACACCTTC.